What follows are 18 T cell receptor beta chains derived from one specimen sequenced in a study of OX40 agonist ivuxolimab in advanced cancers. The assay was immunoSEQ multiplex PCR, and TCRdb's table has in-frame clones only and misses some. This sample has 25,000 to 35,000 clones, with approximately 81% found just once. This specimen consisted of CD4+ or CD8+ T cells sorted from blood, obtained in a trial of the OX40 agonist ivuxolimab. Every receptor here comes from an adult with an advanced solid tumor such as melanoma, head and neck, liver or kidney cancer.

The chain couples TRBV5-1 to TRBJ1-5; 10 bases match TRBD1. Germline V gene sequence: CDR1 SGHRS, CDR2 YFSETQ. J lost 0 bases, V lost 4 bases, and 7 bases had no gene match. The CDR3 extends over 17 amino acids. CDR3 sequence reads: CASSQTGTGDSNQPQHF. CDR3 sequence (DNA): TGCGCCAGCAGCCAAACGGGGACAGGGGATAGCAATCAGCCCCAGCATTTT. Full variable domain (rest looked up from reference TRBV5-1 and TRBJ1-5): KAGVTQTPRYLIKTRGQQVTLSCSPISGHRSVSWYQQTPGQGLQFLFEYFSETQRNKGNFPGRFSGRQFSNSRSEMNVSTLELGDSALYLCASSQTGTGDSNQPQHFGDGTRLSIL.

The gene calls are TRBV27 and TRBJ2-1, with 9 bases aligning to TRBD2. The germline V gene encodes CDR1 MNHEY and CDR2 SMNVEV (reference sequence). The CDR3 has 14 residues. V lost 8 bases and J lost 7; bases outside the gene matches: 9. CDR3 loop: CASGRGSGRNEQFF. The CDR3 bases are TGTGCCAGCGGCCGGGGTAGCGGGAGAAATGAGCAGTTCTTC.

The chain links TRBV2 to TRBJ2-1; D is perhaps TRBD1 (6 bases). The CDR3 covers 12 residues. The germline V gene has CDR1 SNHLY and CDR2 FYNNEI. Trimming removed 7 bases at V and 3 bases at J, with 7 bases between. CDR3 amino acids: CASTDSYNEQFF. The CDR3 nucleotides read TGTGCCAGCACGGACAGCTACAATGAGCAGTTCTTC.

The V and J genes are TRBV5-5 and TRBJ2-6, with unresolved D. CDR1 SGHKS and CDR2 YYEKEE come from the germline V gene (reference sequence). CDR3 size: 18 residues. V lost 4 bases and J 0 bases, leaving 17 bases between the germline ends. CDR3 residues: CASSPDPQVSSGANVLTF. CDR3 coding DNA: TGTGCCAGCAGCCCGGATCCTCAGGTATCCTCTGGGGCCAACGTCCTGACTTTC.

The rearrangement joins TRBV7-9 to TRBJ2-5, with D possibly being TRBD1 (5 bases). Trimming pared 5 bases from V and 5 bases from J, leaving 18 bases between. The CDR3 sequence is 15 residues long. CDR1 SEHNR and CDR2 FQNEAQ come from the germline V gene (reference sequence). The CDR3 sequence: CASSQTGQGLETQYF. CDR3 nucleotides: TGTGCCAGCAGCCAAACCGGACAAGGTCTGGAGACCCAGTACTTC.

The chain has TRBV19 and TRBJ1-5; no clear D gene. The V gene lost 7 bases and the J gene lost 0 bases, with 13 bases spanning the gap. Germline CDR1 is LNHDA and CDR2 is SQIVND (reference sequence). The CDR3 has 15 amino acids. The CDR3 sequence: CASKISGDSNQPQHF. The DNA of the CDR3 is TGTGCCAGTAAGATTTCCGGAGATAGCAATCAGCCCCAGCATTTT.

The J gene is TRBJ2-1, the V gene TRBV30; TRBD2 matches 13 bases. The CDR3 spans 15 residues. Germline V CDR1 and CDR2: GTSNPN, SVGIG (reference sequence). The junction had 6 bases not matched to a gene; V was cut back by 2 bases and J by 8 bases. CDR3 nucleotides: TGTGCCTGGAGTCGGACTAGCGGGAGAGGGCATGAGCAGTTCTTC. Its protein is CAWSRTSGRGHEQFF.

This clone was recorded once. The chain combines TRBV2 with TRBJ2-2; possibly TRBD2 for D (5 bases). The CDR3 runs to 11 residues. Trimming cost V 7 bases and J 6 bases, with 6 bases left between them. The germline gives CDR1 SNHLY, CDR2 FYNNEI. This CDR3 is CASMRAGELFF. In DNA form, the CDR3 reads TGTGCCAGCATGCGGGCCGGGGAGCTGTTTTTT.

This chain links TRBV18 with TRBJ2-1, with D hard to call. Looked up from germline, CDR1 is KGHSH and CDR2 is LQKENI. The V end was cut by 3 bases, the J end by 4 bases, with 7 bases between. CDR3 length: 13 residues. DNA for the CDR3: TGTGCCAGCTCACCCGCAGCGTACAATGAGCAGTTCTTC. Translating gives CASSPAAYNEQFF.

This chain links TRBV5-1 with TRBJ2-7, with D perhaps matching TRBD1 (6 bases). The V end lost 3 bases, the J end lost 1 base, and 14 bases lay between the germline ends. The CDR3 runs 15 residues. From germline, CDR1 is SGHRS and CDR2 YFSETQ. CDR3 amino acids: CASSSEWGRSYEQYF. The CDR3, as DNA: TGCGCCAGCAGCTCTGAGTGGGGGCGGTCCTACGAGCAGTACTTC. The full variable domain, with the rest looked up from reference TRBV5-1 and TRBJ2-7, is KAGVTQTPRYLIKTRGQQVTLSCSPISGHRSVSWYQQTPGQGLQFLFEYFSETQRNKGNFPGRFSGRQFSNSRSEMNVSTLELGDSALYLCASSSEWGRSYEQYFGPGTRLTVT.

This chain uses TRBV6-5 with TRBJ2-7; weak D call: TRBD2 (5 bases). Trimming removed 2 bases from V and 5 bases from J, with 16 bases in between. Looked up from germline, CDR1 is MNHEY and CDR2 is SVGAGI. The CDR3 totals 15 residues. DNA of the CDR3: TGTGCCAGCAGTTACGCCCGGGGTTTGGGCCACGAGCAGTACTTC. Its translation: CASSYARGLGHEQYF.

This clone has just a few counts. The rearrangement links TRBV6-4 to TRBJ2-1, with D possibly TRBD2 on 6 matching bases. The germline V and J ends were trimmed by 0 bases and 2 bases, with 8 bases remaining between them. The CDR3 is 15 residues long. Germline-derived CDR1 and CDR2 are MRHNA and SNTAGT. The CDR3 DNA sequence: TGTGCCAGCAGTGACTCGTCGGGAGCCTACAATGAGCAGTTCTTC. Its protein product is CASSDSSGAYNEQFF.

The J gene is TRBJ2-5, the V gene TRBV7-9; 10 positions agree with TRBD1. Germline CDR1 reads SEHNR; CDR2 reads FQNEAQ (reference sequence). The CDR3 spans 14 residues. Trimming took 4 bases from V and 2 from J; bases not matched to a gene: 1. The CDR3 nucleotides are TGTGCCAGCAGCTGGGGACAGGGGCAAGAGACCCAGTACTTC. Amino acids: CASSWGQGQETQYF.

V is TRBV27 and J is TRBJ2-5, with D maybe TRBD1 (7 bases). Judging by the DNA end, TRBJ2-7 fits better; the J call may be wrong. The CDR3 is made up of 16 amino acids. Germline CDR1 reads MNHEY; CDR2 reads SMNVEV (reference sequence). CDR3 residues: CASSLEGAAVAYEQYF. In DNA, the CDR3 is TGTGCCAGCAGCCTGGAGGGGGCAGCCGTCGCCTACGAGCAGTACTTC.

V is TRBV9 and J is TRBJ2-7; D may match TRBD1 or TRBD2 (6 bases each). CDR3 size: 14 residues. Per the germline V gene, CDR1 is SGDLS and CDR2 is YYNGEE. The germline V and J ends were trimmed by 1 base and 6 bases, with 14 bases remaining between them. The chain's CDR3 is CASSVKLQGGEQYF. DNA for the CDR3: TGTGCCAGCAGCGTAAAACTACAGGGAGGCGAGCAGTACTTC.

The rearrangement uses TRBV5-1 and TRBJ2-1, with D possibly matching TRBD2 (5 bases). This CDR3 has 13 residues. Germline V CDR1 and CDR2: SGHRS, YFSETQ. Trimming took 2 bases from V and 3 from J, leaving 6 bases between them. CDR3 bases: TGCGCCAGCAGCTTCGAGGGCTACAATGAGCAGTTCTTC. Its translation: CASSFEGYNEQFF.

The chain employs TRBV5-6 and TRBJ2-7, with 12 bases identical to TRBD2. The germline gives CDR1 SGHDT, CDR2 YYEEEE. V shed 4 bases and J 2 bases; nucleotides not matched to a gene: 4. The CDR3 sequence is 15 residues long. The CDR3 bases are TGTGCCAGCAGCCCTAGCGGGAGGGCCCCCTACGAGCAGTACTTC. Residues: CASSPSGRAPYEQYF.

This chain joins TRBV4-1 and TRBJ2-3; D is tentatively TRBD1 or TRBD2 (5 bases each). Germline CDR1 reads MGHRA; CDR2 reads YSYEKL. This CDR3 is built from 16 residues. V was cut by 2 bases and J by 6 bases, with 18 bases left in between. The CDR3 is CASSQRPGPGTDTQYF. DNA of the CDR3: TGCGCCAGCAGCCAAAGACCGGGACCCGGGACGGATACGCAGTATTTT.